What follows is one TCR beta chain and its context. What it binds is not known. The entry originates in a study of shared clonotypes between healthy human individuals. General study findings and limits: How much donors shared clonotypes was expected to be affected by sequencing depth.

CD8 cells regarded as naive lacked CD45RO, were positively chosen for CCR7, and omitted terminally differentiated effector memory CD45RA+ cells. The assay was run at deep level. Repertoires were generated with immunoSEQ multiplex PCR, while TCRdb's copy carries only in-frame clones and drops some. The profile shows about 1,900,000 clones, 85% to 95% of them singletons. This CDR3 has 13 amino acids. Per germline, CDR1 SQVTM and CDR2 ANQGSEA. V was cut by 4 bases and J by 9 bases, with 18 bases left in between. The receptor comes from a man aged 18 to 30 in good health. The J gene is TRBJ2-5, the V gene TRBV29-1, with D unclear. Sequenced input: naive CD8+ T cells sorted from blood. CDR3 DNA sequence: TGCAGCGTTGGGCCTTCTGGGCCCGAGGCCCAGTACTTC. Its protein product is CSVGPSGPEAQYF.